This T cell receptor beta chain originates from a study of blood T cell repertoires in COVID-19. Study summary: The United States, Italy and Spain provided the acute and convalescent COVID-19 samples.

The table came from immunoSEQ multiplex PCR; TCRdb's copy has only in-frame clones and leaves some out. Of tens of thousands of clones in the sample, around 89% were seen once. CDR3 length equals 17 residues. The germline gives CDR1 MGHRA, CDR2 YSYEKL. V lost 0 bases and J lost 9; bases outside the gene matches: 11. Material for sequencing was peripheral blood. The receptor was isolated from a human donor in a cohort sampled during active COVID-19. V is TRBV4-1 and J is TRBJ1-6; 7 positions agree with TRBD1. The CDR3 reads CASSQDMTGPGSSPLHF. The CDR3 region has the DNA TGCGCCAGCAGCCAAGATATGACAGGGCCGGGTAGTTCACCCCTCCACTTT.